These T cell receptor beta chains were read from a single sample in a study of control samples from healthy donors and cancer patients. Method: immunoSEQ multiplex PCR; TCRdb's copy keeps in-frame clones and lacks some. Of 75,000 to 100,000 clones in the sample, 80% to 95% are singletons; the top ten hold about 2.9%. The source material was blood. These receptors were collected from a human donor in good health. The donor label of this sample is uncertain. CDR3s include the opening cysteine and the closing phenylalanine or tryptophan. A D gene is named only where the DNA matches it firmly. Clone size is stated in some rows and not others, as once, few, many or a class when expanded.

abundance	j_gene	v_gene	d_gene	CDR3aa	CDR3nt
once	TRBJ1-3	TRBV5-5	.	CASSPPGRSGNTIYF	TGTGCCAGCAGCCCCCCGGGCCGCTCTGGAAACACCATATATTTT
.	TRBJ1-1	TRBV19	TRBD1	CASTATGGHTEAFF	TGTGCCAGTACCGCGACAGGGGGCCACACTGAAGCTTTCTTT
.	TRBJ2-5	TRBV19	.	CASSTNEETQYF	TGTGCCAGTAGTACAAACGAAGAGACCCAGTACTTC
.	TRBJ1-2	TRBV27	TRBD1	CASSLSIGTGITYGYTF	TGTGCCAGCAGTTTATCCATTGGGACAGGGATTACCTATGGCTACACCTTC
.	TRBJ2-1	TRBV4-2	.	CASSQTYRGGDEQFF	TGTGCCAGCAGCCAAACTTATAGGGGGGGAGATGAGCAGTTCTTC
.	TRBJ2-5	TRBV5-1	.	CASSWGQAQETQYF	TGCGCCAGCAGTTGGGGGCAGGCACAAGAGACCCAGTACTTC
.	TRBJ2-2	TRBV6-4	TRBD1	CASSGDRNTGELFF	TGTGCCAGCAGTGGGGACAGAAACACCGGGGAGCTGTTTTTT
.	TRBJ2-2	TRBV18	TRBD1	CASSGQGSYTGELFF	TGTGCCAGCTCCGGACAGGGTTCGTACACCGGGGAGCTGTTTTTT
.	TRBJ2-7	TRBV7-9	.	CASSEQGYEQYF	TGTGCCAGCAGCGAACAGGGCTACGAGCAGTACTTC
.	TRBJ2-1	TRBV5-1	TRBD1	CASSLQGAVHEQFF	TGCGCCAGCAGCTTACAGGGGGCAGTCCATGAGCAGTTCTTC
.	TRBJ2-2	TRBV28	.	CASTPLRRVGELFF	TGTGCCAGCACCCCTTTAAGAAGAGTTGGGGAGCTGTTTTTT
.	TRBJ1-4	TRBV27	.	CASSWGERTNEKLFF	TGTGCCAGCAGTTGGGGGGAGCGAACTAATGAAAAACTGTTTTTT
.	TRBJ2-1	TRBV10-3	.	CAIRTFGHEQFF	TGTGCCATCAGAACCTTTGGCCATGAGCAGTTCTTC
.	TRBJ1-2	TRBV28	.	CASSGGSRDYGYTF	TGTGCCAGCAGTGGTGGCTCCCGGGACTATGGCTACACCTTC
once	TRBJ2-1	TRBV24-1	TRBD2	CATSDHQNSGGVYNEQFF	TGTGCCACCAGTGATCACCAGAATAGCGGGGGGGTGTACAATGAGCAGTTCTTC